This entry lists 17 T cell receptor beta chains sequenced from one sample in a study of OX40 agonist ivuxolimab in advanced cancers. Using immunoSEQ multiplex PCR, the repertoire was profiled, and TCRdb retains in-frame clones only, with some absent. The repertoire holds 50,000 or so clones, over 75% seen once, with about 0.8% in the top ten. The input for sequencing was CD4+ or CD8+ T cells sorted from blood, taken in a trial of the OX40 agonist ivuxolimab. These receptors were obtained from an adult with an advanced solid tumor such as melanoma, head and neck, liver or kidney cancer.

This clone occurred a few times. J is TRBJ1-6 and V is TRBV10-1, with a possible D match to TRBD1 (5 bases). CDR1 is WNHNN and CDR2 is SYGVQD in the germline V gene (reference sequence). Trimming took 6 bases from V and 5 from J, leaving 8 bases between them. This CDR3 is built from 13 residues. DNA for the CDR3: TGCGCCAGCAGAGGGACGGATAATTCACCCCTCCACTTT. Protein product: CASRGTDNSPLHF.

This sequence joins TRBV5-1 and TRBJ2-5; 11 nucleotides align to TRBD2. This CDR3 has 15 amino acids. V lost 3 bases, J lost 1 base, and 2 bases stayed unmatched. Germline V gene data show CDR1 as SGHRS and CDR2 as YFSETQ. In DNA, the CDR3 is TGCGCCAGCAGCTACCTAGCGGGGGGCCAAGAGACCCAGTACTTC. The encoded protein is CASSYLAGGQETQYF. Drawing the rest from reference TRBV5-1 and TRBJ2-5, the complete variable domain is KAGVTQTPRYLIKTRGQQVTLSCSPISGHRSVSWYQQTPGQGLQFLFEYFSETQRNKGNFPGRFSGRQFSNSRSEMNVSTLELGDSALYLCASSYLAGGQETQYFGPGTRLLVL.

V gene TRBV5-1 combines with J gene TRBJ1-1; maybe TRBD1 (6 bases). The V and J ends lost 0 bases and 4 bases respectively, with 13 bases between them. The CDR3 has 15 residues. Per the germline V gene, CDR1 is SGHRS and CDR2 is YFSETQ. The CDR3 here is CASSLGVRGATEAFF. The DNA of the CDR3 is TGCGCCAGCAGCTTGGGAGTTCGGGGGGCCACTGAAGCTTTCTTT.

The J gene is TRBJ1-2, the V gene TRBV7-2; 7 nucleotides line up with TRBD1. CDR1 SGHTA and CDR2 FQGNSA come from the germline V gene. The V and J ends lost 6 bases and 8 bases, in that order; junction bases with no gene match: 3. CDR3 length: 11 amino acids. CDR3 coding DNA: TGTGCCAGCAGTCGACAGGGAGGCTACACCTTC. Amino acids: CASSRQGGYTF. The full variable domain, rest sourced from reference TRBV7-2 and TRBJ1-2, is GAGVSQSPSNKVTEKGKDVELRCDPISGHTALYWYRQSLGQGLEFLIYFQGNSAPDKSGLPSDRFSAERTGGSVSTLTIQRTQQEDSAVYLCASSRQGGYTFGSGTRLTVV.

The chain joins TRBV7-2 to TRBJ2-7; D gene ambiguous. CDR3 length equals 14 residues. Trimming removed 5 bases from V and 3 bases from J, with 14 bases in between. The germline V gene encodes CDR1 SGHTA and CDR2 FQGNSA. This chain's CDR3 is CASSPEAGDYEQYF. CDR3 nucleotides: TGTGCCAGCAGCCCTGAGGCAGGAGACTACGAGCAGTACTTC.

V is TRBV19 and J is TRBJ2-3; possibly TRBD1 for D (6 bases). CDR1 is LNHDA and CDR2 is SQIVND in the germline V gene (reference sequence). V gave up 2 bases and J gave up 1 base, with 10 bases separating them. The CDR3 is 15 amino acids. CDR3 residues: CASSIRGKGTDTQYF. The CDR3, as DNA: TGTGCCAGTAGTATAAGGGGGAAGGGCACAGATACGCAGTATTTT.

By share of the sample, this clone is medium-sized. The chain is built from TRBV7-6 and TRBJ1-1; perhaps TRBD1 as D (5 bases). CDR1 SGHVS and CDR2 FNYEAQ come from the germline V gene. The CDR3 has 13 amino acids. The V end lost 5 bases, the J end lost 4 bases, and 11 bases lay between the germline ends. The CDR3 protein is CASSLGGTTEAFF. The CDR3 DNA follows: TGTGCCAGCAGCCTCGGGGGTACCACTGAAGCTTTCTTT.

The chain has TRBV7-8 and TRBJ1-3; the D is unclear. The germline V gene encodes CDR1 SGHVS and CDR2 FQNEAQ. V was shortened by 3 bases and J by 0 bases, with 9 bases between the two germline ends. This CDR3 is 15 amino acids long. The DNA of the CDR3 is TGTGCCAGCAGCTTTTTACAGAGCTCTGGAAACACCATATATTTT. Translated: CASSFLQSSGNTIYF. Combining the CDR3 with reference TRBV7-8 and TRBJ1-3 gives the whole variable domain GAGVSQSPRYKVAKRGQDVALRCDPISGHVSLFWYQQALGQGPEFLTYFQNEAQLDKSGLPSDRFFAERPEGSVSTLKIQRTQQEDSAVYLCASSFLQSSGNTIYFGEGSWLTVV.

The genes are TRBV7-3 and TRBJ2-2; D remains unclear. The germline CDR1 and CDR2 sequences are SGHTA and FQGTGA. The CDR3 loop spans 13 amino acids. V shed 5 bases and J shed 6 bases, with 10 bases lying between them. CDR3 in DNA: TGTGCCAGCAGCCTCCCTCCGGCCGGGGAGCTGTTTTTT. Its protein is CASSLPPAGELFF.

This clone was seen only a few times. V gene TRBV11-3 combines with J gene TRBJ2-7; a possible D gene is TRBD2 (6 bases). V was shortened by 3 bases and J by 0 bases, with 9 bases between the two germline ends. CDR3 size: 14 residues. Germline assignment: CDR1 SGHNT and CDR2 YENEEA. The CDR3 spells CASSLRDSSYEQYF. The CDR3 nucleotides read TGTGCCAGCAGCTTGCGGGATAGCTCCTACGAGCAGTACTTC.

This clone was picked up a small number of times. The chain has TRBV29-1 and TRBJ1-5, with 8 bases identical to TRBD1. This CDR3 spans 14 amino acids. The V segment lost 5 bases and the J segment 3 bases; nucleotides outside the gene matches: 6. Germline CDR1 is SQVTM and CDR2 is ANQGSEA. The CDR3 here is CSVLGTGLNQPQHF. In DNA, the CDR3 is TGCAGCGTTCTGGGGACAGGCCTCAATCAGCCCCAGCATTTT.

The V and J genes are TRBV4-1 and TRBJ2-7; no firm D call. Germline lookup yields CDR1 MGHRA and CDR2 YSYEKL. The CDR3 has 12 amino acids. Trimming stripped 3 bases from V and 5 bases from J, with 8 bases between. Here the CDR3 reads CASSHILDEQYF. CDR3 nucleotide sequence: TGCGCCAGCAGCCATATTTTAGACGAGCAGTACTTC.

On this clone: The junction and the germline gene differ at one end; a read error may be behind it. At the DNA level, this CDR3 is encoded by other sequences in the same sample as well. The chain joins TRBV5-1 to TRBJ2-2, with a weak D call TRBD1 (6 bases). In germline, CDR1 is SGHRS, CDR2 YFSETQ. This CDR3 is built from 15 residues. The CDR3 protein is CASRTGQTLPGELFF. The CDR3 DNA follows: TGCGCCAGCAGAACAGGACAGACGTTGCCCGGGGAGTTGTTTTTT.

V usage is TRBV5-8 and J usage is TRBJ2-1; 10 positions match TRBD2. The CDR3 extends over 15 amino acids. Germline V gene sequence: CDR1 SGHTS, CDR2 YDEGEE. V lost 4 bases to trimming and J lost 5 bases; unmatched junction nucleotides: 6. CDR3 nucleotide sequence: TGTGCCAGCAGCAGACCGGGACTAGCGAACAATGAGCAGTTCTTC. This translates into CASSRPGLANNEQFF.

This clone has only one observation. V gene TRBV6-1 combines with J gene TRBJ1-5, with no clear D. The CDR3 loop spans 13 amino acids. Germline V gene lookup returns CDR1 MNHNS and CDR2 SASEGT. V gave up 11 bases and J gave up 5 bases, with 16 bases separating them. CDR3 coding DNA: TGTGCCTCCGGTTCAGACATTGATCAGCCCCAGCATTTT. Translation gives CASGSDIDQPQHF.

This clone was detected a few times. The chain employs TRBV6-5 and TRBJ1-2; 7 nucleotides agree with TRBD1. With V trimmed by 6 bases and J by 4 bases, 5 bases remained unmatched. Per germline, CDR1 MNHEY and CDR2 SVGAGI. This CDR3 has 13 amino acids. This CDR3 reads CASRKTGAYGYTF. CDR3 nucleotide sequence: TGTGCCAGCAGGAAAACAGGGGCCTATGGCTACACCTTC.

This clone was recorded a few times. The chain employs TRBV7-3 and TRBJ2-1; 9 nucleotides line up with TRBD2. The CDR3 contains 15 residues. Trimming cost V 1 base and J 4 bases; bases outside gene matches: 2. CDR1 SGHTA and CDR2 FQGTGA come from the germline V gene. The CDR3 reads CASSLSLAGYNEQFF. The CDR3 nucleotides are TGTGCCAGCAGCTTAAGTCTAGCGGGGTACAATGAGCAGTTCTTC.